This T cell receptor beta chain was sequenced in a study of CD8 T cells in ankylosing spondylitis. Study conclusions and caveats: The authors reported significant enrichment of disease-linked clones in matched ankylosing spondylitis synovial fluid. Clones that were linked to disease were CD8+ and were relatively rare in peripheral blood. Seemingly distinctive of ankylosing spondylitis blood was a TCR beta motif formed by eight highly homologous variants.

The CDR3 length is 14 residues. Per the germline V gene, CDR1 is ENHRY and CDR2 is SYGVKD. The trim removed 6 bases at V and 1 base at J, leaving 5 bases unmatched. The authors made TCR beta libraries by quantitative 5'-RACE with molecular barcodes. Each CDR3 protein is one row after TCRdb ran MiXCR on the 5' RACE reads. The sample has a few hundred thousand distinct CDR3 sequences, around 20% seen once. This clonotype was counted ten times or more. Its antigen is not identified. Sequenced material: blood, either unsorted or a sorted T cell fraction (not recorded which). The chain employs TRBV10-3 and TRBJ1-1; 7 bases map to TRBD1. This clonotype was sampled from a male donor with ankylosing spondylitis or in good health (not recorded which). The CDR3 region has the DNA TGTGCCATCAGAATCACAGGGGAGAACACTGAAGCTTTCTTT. It codes for CAIRITGENTEAFF.